The entry below gives a single T cell receptor beta chain sequence along with its context. Its antigen is currently unknown. The data were taken from a study of blood T cells in healthy people across ages. V was shortened by 4 bases and J by 0 bases, with 10 bases between the two germline ends. Germline V gives CDR1 MNHNS, CDR2 SASEGT. This CDR3 is 15 amino acids long. Study-level results: CMV infection status of these donors was not known. Strongly correlated with naive T cell percentage was TCR beta diversity.

A second PCR of 7 to 11 cycles used a sample-barcoded 5' primer and a J-beta primer mix. A single record per CDR3 protein comes from TCRdb applying MiXCR to the 5' RACE reads. Of about 570,000 distinct CDR3 sequences detected, about 25% appear once; the ten largest clones hold roughly 20%. The receptor was derived from a woman aged 70-85 years in good health. This chain links TRBV6-1 with TRBJ2-1; tentatively, D is TRBD2 (5 bases). The sequencing input was blood. Here the CDR3 reads CASSVMEVSYNEQFF. CDR3 sequence (DNA): TGTGCCAGCAGTGTAATGGAGGTCTCCTACAATGAGCAGTTCTTC.